This T cell receptor beta chain came from a study of cytomegalovirus exposure and HLA in healthy donors (dated by TCRdb to about 2017). Regarding the research as a whole: An earlier analysis of about 560 of the donors reported 250 to 300 Gb of sequence data and 117 million unique TCR beta sequences obtained from about 179 million T cells. To predict cytomegalovirus infection status, the study combined high-throughput TCR immunosequencing, statistical association of individual TCRs with disease status, and machine learning. HLA typing covered class I and class II loci at four-digit resolution. Alongside the repertoire data, information on donor age, sex, ethnicity and CMV serostatus was compiled. A later analysis re-analyzed previously published TCR beta repertoires from approximately 700 donors and added high-resolution HLA genotyping to study TCR occurrence patterns. Along with the approximately 650-subject first cohort, a separate validation cohort of over a hundred different subjects was used. The aim of the study was to test whether cataloging public T cell receptors could identify signatures of past pathogen exposure. The study used immunosequencing to profile the T cell repertoires of 670 or so subjects and linked those repertoires to cytomegalovirus serostatus. In the later analysis, no new phenotypic data were used to find candidate immune exposures; instead, reliance was placed on TCR beta sequences and their occurrence across donors. An earlier analysis of a few hundred of the donors applied high-throughput TCR beta sequencing to assess whether each TCR beta V gene segment acted as functional or pseudogenic. Typing coverage differed by locus: A, B, C, DRB1 and DQB1 were typed in roughly 629-630 donors, DQA1 in about 550, DPA1 in 600 to 610, and DPB1 in approximately 450. A later genetic analysis used genome-wide SNP genotypes for about three fifths of the roughly 700 donors, treating that subset as a discovery cohort. All discovery cohort repertoires had been generated using a single sequencing platform. On average, roughly 200,000 unique TCR beta nucleotide sequences were sequenced per donor among a few hundred genotyped donors of the cohort, with roughly 18% of those sequences being non-productive. Roughly 5 DR-DQ haplotypes were handled as single units for association and clustering, since linkage in the cohort was strong. Of the approximately 400 genotyped donors, about 84% fell in the genetic ancestry cluster associated with self-reported Caucasian donors. An early release that covered more than 550 HLA-typed donors contained about 300 gigabases of sequencing data and tens of millions of unique TCR sequences. Study-level results and caveats: A few of the identified cytomegalovirus-associated TCR beta chains were confirmed in vitro to be specific for cytomegalovirus antigens. A further reported finding was that TCR beta sequences accurately predicted the HLA-A and HLA-B alleles for most subjects in the first cohort. CMV serostatus was the only immune exposure information available for the cohort. V-gene and J-gene trimming of TCR beta chains was associated with a missense DCLRE1C variant in a later genetic analysis, and the association was replicated in an independent cohort. A later analysis found that HLA-associated TCR beta chains were more clonally expanded and had lower generation probabilities than equally common non-associated chains. Because HLA typing was unavailable for some donors at each locus, only the typed subset was used in association tests. At a false discovery rate of 0.05, a later analysis linked approximately 18,000 TCR beta sequences to specific HLA alleles. Because counts were too low, about 18 rarely observed V segments, including chromosome 9 orphons, were excluded from the earlier analysis of roughly 580 of the donors. When HLA alleles, especially DR and DQ, strongly co-occurred, TCR associations were difficult to assign to individual alleles. Correlated functional status among segregating V segments might be attributable to linkage disequilibrium, but an unknown experimental factor could not be ruled out. Broadly in line with IMGT annotations, most TCR beta V segments showed up in productive rearrangements about 90% or about 30% of the time in an earlier analysis of around 600 of the donors. Compared with the approximately 600-donor mean, donors in an Asian-associated ancestry cluster had fewer N-insertions in productive TCRs, according to a later genetic analysis. A later analysis found that most CMV-associated TCR beta chains appeared HLA-restricted, with HLA associations seemingly driven largely by CMV exposure. In a later analysis, several top co-occurrence clusters were reported to appear linked to parvovirus B19, influenza, CMV and Epstein-Barr virus. Some IMGT-functional V segments, including TRBV6-2 and TRBV6-3, could not be distinguished by the 87-base-pair reads and were therefore excluded. A total of about 180 TCR beta chains were listed by the study as associated with cytomegalovirus. The authors suggested that the approach could potentially be generalized to other disease states and immunological phenotypes. A cluster of highly shared sequence variants was judged likely to represent a technical artifact of the sequencing pipeline. Only TCR beta chains were sequenced in this cohort, and the absence of alpha or paired-chain data limited detectable features. The classifier was reported to diagnose cytomegalovirus status with high specificity and sensitivity in both the original cohort and the validation cohort. Most TCR sequences were observed very rarely across donors, whereas some public TCRs were present in many individuals. Sequencing depth was assumed to be roughly uniform across donors in the presence/absence analyses, though that assumption may not hold. According to a later analysis, TCR association rates differed among HLA loci, with DRB1 alleles showing the most associated TCRs and HLA-C alleles showing the fewest.

This clone turned up a few times. Its antigen is not yet known. The sample holds no much larger clone one base away, and base qualities are not on file. In the germline V gene (reference sequence), CDR1 corresponds to SEHNR and CDR2 to FQNEAQ. The CDR3 has 13 amino acids, counting the end cysteine and phenylalanine. Solely the CDR3 DNA is kept, with 39 bases framed from the first base. The junction shows trimming of 6 bases on V and 4 bases on J, plus 13 bases between the germline ends. In total, around 600 healthy bone marrow donors made up the cohort. At the time of sampling, every cohort member was nominally healthy, though immune exposures that went unrecorded were likely present. The donor tested CMV seropositive, placing the donor among the 290 or so seropositive members of the cohort. A peripheral blood sample was collected from each donor, and TCR beta sequencing was performed on peripheral blood mononuclear cells. Genomic DNA was extracted from the blood cell samples with the Qiagen DNeasy Blood Extraction Kit.

Library preparation was by the immunoSEQ multiplex PCR assay. The multiplex PCR relied on a mix of 60 forward primers for TCR Vbeta segments and 13 reverse primers for TCR Jbeta segments. The CDR3 region of rearranged TCR beta genes was amplified from genomic DNA with a multiplex PCR assay. The Illumina HiSeq System was used to sequence the amplified TCR beta libraries as 87-base-pair reads. As for the original processing: In a later analysis, tens of millions of unique TCR beta chains were counted across the roughly 610 repertoires, and roughly 9.9 million of these chains were shared by at least two donors. A nearest-neighbor algorithm error-corrected the raw reads and collapsed the reads into unique sequences, merging closely related sequences to remove PCR and sequencing errors. Alignment of CDR3 sequences to IMGT reference sequences was used to assign V, D and J gene segments. For a sequence to be retained, at least a six-nucleotide match to both a V gene segment and a J gene segment was required. A rearrangement counted as productive if the CDR3 had no stop codons and remained in frame with V and J, and every other rearrangement counted as non-productive. CDR3 was defined by IMGT convention, running from the second conserved V-encoded cysteine to the conserved J-encoded phenylalanine. In an earlier analysis of around 640 of the donors, sequences lacking an unambiguous match to a single V gene segment were excluded. In an earlier analysis of some 590 of the donors, a V segment was called functional when productive rearrangements were above 56.7%, and segregating when the standard deviation between donors exceeded 5%. To diagnose cytomegalovirus status from the catalog of TCR beta chain sequences, a statistical classification framework was built. A later analysis assigned V and J genes by comparing TCR nucleotide sequences with IMGT/GENE-DB human TR gene sequences. In a later analysis, CDR3 sequences and most-parsimonious VDJ recombination scenarios were assigned using the TCRdist pipeline. A later analysis defined each TCR beta chain by its CDR3 amino acid sequence plus V-gene family, and excluded reads lacking a unique V-gene family. As a way to deal with suspected cross-contamination and a sequencing artifact, a later analysis dropped 450 to 600 nucleotide sequences that were highly shared and had low generation probability. In a later analysis, a clonal expansion index was calculated for each public chain from normalized within-repertoire ranks of inferred template counts. In a later analysis, generation probabilities were computed with a VDJ recombination model fitted to out-of-frame rearrangements, and the resulting probabilities were checked against IGoR. In a later analysis, hypergeometric tests were used to score TCR-TCR, TCR-HLA and TCR-CMV co-occurrence, with a repertoire-size bias correction applied to TCR pairs. To estimate false discovery rates, a later analysis permuted the HLA or CMV assignments 20 times. In a later analysis, co-occurring TCRs were grouped using DBSCAN, with TCRdist sequence similarity added in when clustering inside HLA-allele-positive subsets. Co-occurrence clustering excluded repertoires with fewer than 30,000 or more than 120,000 public chains, plus five with anomalous nucleotide sharing. TCRdb took over this immuneACCESS table, retaining in-frame rearrangements with V and J assigned. Such tables are incomplete; in checked studies, under half of the missing clones stem from an unresolved V gene, and the remainder is unexplained. V and J calls and clone size are given by that table; D and trimming were obtained from the DNA. Within this sample are approximately 190,000 clones, with around 85% of them counted one time only. About 5.7% of the sample lies in the top ten.

The sequence came from a man in his forties in good health and CMV-seropositive. The chain was built from TRBV7-9 and TRBJ2-7; TRBD1 is a weak D gene call, 6 bases matching. Input material: PBMCs. The nucleotides read TGTGCCAGCAGTCCTCCCCAGGGGTACGAGCAGTACTTC. This translates into CASSPPQGYEQYF.